This T cell receptor beta chain was captured in a study of cytomegalovirus exposure and HLA in healthy donors. General study results and limits: Most observed TCR sequences were rare, whereas some public TCRs were detected in many donors.

Primers for the PCR totalled 60 Vbeta and 13 Jbeta. Produced via immunoSEQ multiplex PCR; TCRdb's table is partial and in-frame only. Of some 150,000 clones listed, almost 85% are singletons. The CDR3 contains 14 residues. Germline V gene sequence: CDR1 LNHDA, CDR2 SQIVND (reference sequence). Trimming at V came to 4 bases and at J to 4 bases, leaving 5 bases not matched to a gene. This clone was picked up a small number of times. Antigen: not known. The sequenced sample was PBMCs. This TCR was recovered from a man between 18 and 35 years old in good health and CMV-seropositive. The chain is built from TRBV19 and TRBJ2-7; TRBD2 matches at 9 bases. The CDR3: CASSSSGRKYEQYF. CDR3 coding DNA: TGTGCCAGTAGTAGTAGCGGGAGAAAGTACGAGCAGTACTTC.